Below are 30 T cell receptor beta chains sequenced from a single sample in a study of CD8 T cells in ankylosing spondylitis (TCRdb year 2017). The library came from 5' RACE. Sequencer: Illumina HiSeq 2500. TCRdb reran the public reads through fastp at Q25 and MiXCR, keeping productive beta chains. CDR3 protein sequences are deduplicated, and each keeps its most common genes and DNA. The sample records some 140,000 distinct CDR3 sequences, roughly 8.8% of which are singletons. Together, the top ten hold approximately 7% of the sample. The sample consisted of synovial fluid, either unsorted or a sorted T cell fraction (not recorded which). The receptor set was obtained from a male donor with ankylosing spondylitis.

At least ten counts were recorded for this clonotype. This chain joins TRBV12-3 or TRBV12-4 and TRBJ1-5; D ambiguous. There are 12 residues in the CDR3. Trimming removed 3 bases from V and 3 bases from J, with 3 bases in between. The CDR3: CASSFANQPQHF. Here the CDR3 DNA reads TGTGCCAGCAGTTTCGCCAATCAGCCCCAGCATTTT.

This clonotype has ten or more counts. This chain connects TRBV20-1 to TRBJ2-7, with 7 bases lining up with TRBD2. Germline CDR1 and CDR2: DFQATT and SNEGSKA (reference sequence). The CDR3 consists of 16 residues. J gave up 2 bases and V 6 bases, and 16 bases lay outside the gene matches. The CDR3 protein is CSASSGRGGPPYEQYF. Written as DNA, the CDR3 is TGCAGTGCCTCTTCGGGTCGGGGAGGGCCCCCCTACGAGCAGTACTTC.

This clonotype showed up just once. The J gene is TRBJ2-7, the V gene TRBV20-1; 8 positions match TRBD1. The CDR3 loop spans 14 amino acids. V gave up 3 bases and J gave up 4 bases; unmatched junction bases: 8. Germline-derived CDR1 and CDR2 are DFQATT and SNEGSKA (reference sequence). Written as DNA, the CDR3 is TGCAGTGCTAGCGGGACAGGCGTACAATACGAGCAGTACTTC. The encoded protein is CSASGTGVQYEQYF.

The table lists this clonotype with a few counts. The rearrangement joins TRBV20-1 to TRBJ1-5, with D unclear. The CDR3 spans 14 residues. Germline lookup yields CDR1 DFQATT and CDR2 SNEGSKA (reference sequence). V dropped 0 bases and J dropped 0 bases, with 6 bases sitting between them. The CDR3 here is CSARDSYSNQPQHF. DNA of the CDR3: TGCAGTGCTAGAGACAGCTATAGCAATCAGCCCCAGCATTTT.

This clonotype came up many times. The chain recombines TRBV5-1 with TRBJ2-3; 7 bases line up with TRBD2. The germline gives CDR1 SGHRS, CDR2 YFSETQ. There are 17 residues in the CDR3. Unmatched junction bases numbered 7, after V lost 0 bases and J lost 0 bases. Here the CDR3 reads CASSLVSSGRSTDTQYF. The CDR3 DNA follows: TGCGCCAGCAGCTTGGTGTCTAGCGGACGTAGCACAGATACGCAGTATTTT.

This clonotype was seen ten or more times. J is TRBJ2-1 and V is TRBV20-1; weak D call: TRBD2 (5 bases). CDR3 length: 12 amino acids. Germline assignment: CDR1 DFQATT and CDR2 SNEGSKA (reference sequence). The V gene lost 6 bases and the J gene lost 12 bases, with 18 bases spanning the gap. Here the CDR3 DNA reads TGCAGTGCCCCGTCGATTGAGGGTTGGCAGTTCTTC. This encodes CSAPSIEGWQFF.

This clonotype was found many times. The CDR3 nucleotides read TGCAGTGCTAGTAGTTTGGCTGCGTATCGCACAGATACGCAGTATTTT. Translating gives CSASSLAAYRTDTQYF. V is TRBV20-1 and J is TRBJ2-3, with no clear D. Germline CDR1 is DFQATT and CDR2 is SNEGSKA (reference sequence). The CDR3 length is 16 residues. V lost 3 bases and J lost 1, with 17 bases in between.

This clonotype was counted between two and nine times. The chain joins TRBV4-1 to TRBJ1-2; no reliable D call. The CDR3 extends over 14 amino acids. Germline CDR1 MGHRA, CDR2 YSYEKL. With 1 base removed from V and 2 bases from J, the gap between germline ends came to 8 bases. CDR3 loop: CASSQVARNYGYTF. The CDR3 DNA reads as TGCGCCAGCAGCCAAGTGGCCAGGAACTATGGCTACACCTTC.

The gene calls are TRBV3-2 and TRBJ1-2; the D call TRBD1 from the table was never checked on the DNA. TRBV3-2 is tagged as a pseudogene. The CDR3 contains 15 residues. In DNA, the CDR3 is TGTGCCAGCAGCCCCGAATGGGGACTGGGACATGGCTACACCTTC. Its protein product is CASSPEWGLGHGYTF.

This clonotype appeared many times. The chain recombines TRBV5-1 with TRBJ2-2; D might be TRBD1 (6 bases). V lost 4 bases, J lost 2 bases, and 18 bases lay in between. Germline V lookup: CDR1 SGHRS, CDR2 YFSETQ. CDR3 size: 17 residues. The CDR3 DNA reads TGCGCCAGCAGCCTTGAACCGACAGGCGCCAACACCGGGGAGCTGTTTTTT. It specifies CASSLEPTGANTGELFF.

At least ten counts were recorded for this clonotype. No DNA is shown, since the ends of the CDR3 on it are uncertain; the CDR3 is the one TCRdb lists. This chain links TRBV11-1 with TRBJ2-3; the table calls TRBD2, which could not be checked here. The CDR3 length is 23 residues, termini included. The germline CDR1 and CDR2 sequences are SGHAT and FQDESV (reference sequence). The CDR3 sequence is CASSLAREFSVRGLAGNTDTQYF.

Many counts were recorded for this clonotype. CDR3 residues: CATSGRNPPLHF. The CDR3 coding sequence is TGTGCCACCAGCGGTCGGAACCCACCCCTCCACTTT. V is TRBV15 and J is TRBJ1-6, with D uncertain. Deletions cut 5 bases from V and 11 bases from J, with 10 bases between. Germline CDR1 is LNHNV and CDR2 is YYDKDF (reference sequence). CDR3 size: 12 residues.

A few counts support this clonotype. The chain employs TRBV20-1 and TRBJ2-7; perhaps TRBD2 as D (6 bases). Germline-derived CDR1 and CDR2 are DFQATT and SNEGSKA (reference sequence). V was cut by 3 bases and J by 7 bases, with 25 bases left in between. CDR3 length: 16 amino acids. The CDR3 DNA reads TGCAGTGCTAGTAACCCCACTAGCTCTAATGTAGGAGAGCAGTACTTC. Translation: CSASNPTSSNVGEQYF.

This clonotype was observed many times. The genes are TRBV20-1 and TRBJ1-5, with 10 bases matching TRBD1. CDR1 DFQATT and CDR2 SNEGSKA come from the germline V gene (reference sequence). The CDR3 is 14 residues long. The V gene end was trimmed by 0 bases and the J gene end by 7 bases; junction bases not matched to a gene: 3. The chain's CDR3 is CSAREGTGVQPQHF. In nucleotides, the CDR3 is TGCAGTGCTAGAGAGGGGACAGGGGTCCAGCCCCAGCATTTT.

A note on this clonotype: A much larger clone is a single base away; this may be a read error. The V and J genes are TRBV7-2 and TRBJ2-3, with 8 bases aligning to TRBD1. Trimming removed 3 bases from V and 6 bases from J; junction bases left unmatched: 8. The CDR3 is made up of 15 amino acids. Germline values: CDR1 SGHTA, CDR2 FQGNSA. DNA of the CDR3: TGTGCCAGCAGCTTTAACAGGGGGAAATGGGATACGCAGTATTTT. Its protein product is CASSFNRGKWDTQYF.

At least ten counts were recorded for this clonotype. The V and J genes are TRBV7-2 and TRBJ2-3; D is perhaps TRBD1 (5 bases). The CDR3 is 15 amino acids. Germline V lookup: CDR1 SGHTA, CDR2 FQGNSA. V was trimmed by 0 bases and J by 5 bases, leaving 12 bases between them. CDR3 coding DNA: TGTGCCAGCAGCTTAGCCCTAGGGGTGAGAGATACGCAGTATTTT. Residues: CASSLALGVRDTQYF.

This chain links TRBV7-2 with TRBJ1-2, with D unclear. Germline-derived CDR1 and CDR2 are SGHTA and FQGNSA. CDR3 length equals 13 residues. The V and J ends lost 3 bases and 6 bases respectively, with 11 bases between them. The CDR3: CASSLNRRDGYTF. Here the CDR3 DNA reads TGTGCCAGCAGCTTGAACCGGAGGGATGGCTACACCTTC.

This clonotype occurred many times. This chain links TRBV7-8 with TRBJ2-1; tentative D call: TRBD2 (6 bases). CDR1 and CDR2 from the germline V gene are SGHVS and FQNEAQ. The CDR3 contains 14 residues. V lost 6 bases and J 5 bases, leaving 14 bases between the germline ends. Here the CDR3 DNA reads TGTGCCAGCAGTCATACCGGGGGTGACAATGAGCAGTTCTTC. It codes for CASSHTGGDNEQFF.

This clonotype occurred a few times. The genes are TRBV4-3 and TRBJ2-2, with 8 bases lining up with TRBD2. Germline V gene lookup returns CDR1 LGHNA and CDR2 YSLEER. The CDR3 contains 17 residues. V lost 2 bases, J lost 9 bases, and 14 bases stayed unmatched. The chain's CDR3 is CASSQIVPGGPDRELFF. The CDR3 DNA reads TGCGCCAGCAGCCAAATCGTCCCGGGAGGGCCAGACCGGGAGCTGTTTTTT.

The chain carries TRBV3-1 and TRBJ2-3, with TRBD2 matching 13 bases. CDR1 and CDR2 (germline): LGHDT, YNNKEL (reference sequence). This CDR3 contains 17 residues. Losses at the gene ends were 4 bases for V and 0 bases for J; bases not matched to a gene: 4. This CDR3 is CASSRGLAGPSTDTQYF. The CDR3, as DNA: TGTGCCAGCAGCCGGGGACTAGCGGGACCTAGCACAGATACGCAGTATTTT.

This clonotype has just a few counts. The CDR3 reads CAISEEGDLRGKYF. CDR3 in DNA: TGTGCCATCAGTGAGGAAGGAGACCTACGTGGGAAGTACTTC. The chain links TRBV10-3 to TRBJ2-7; no firm D call. Germline CDR1 is ENHRY and CDR2 is SYGVKD. Trimming cost V 2 bases and J 11 bases, with 19 bases left between them. The CDR3 spans 14 residues.

The rearrangement joins TRBV5-1 to TRBJ2-2; 8 bases are shared with TRBD1. Unmatched junction bases numbered 6, after V lost 2 bases and J lost 3 bases. Germline-derived CDR1 and CDR2 are SGHRS and YFSETQ. The CDR3 consists of 16 residues. The CDR3 DNA reads as TGCGCCAGCAGCTTTTTACAGGGGGGCGACACCGGGGAGCTGTTTTTT. Its translation: CASSFLQGGDTGELFF.

V usage is TRBV20-1 and J usage is TRBJ2-7; D tentatively reads TRBD1 or TRBD2 (5 bases each). This CDR3 region has 14 residues. Trimming removed 7 bases from V and 4 bases from J, with 20 bases in between. Germline V lookup: CDR1 DFQATT, CDR2 SNEGSKA (reference sequence). Here the CDR3 DNA reads TGCAGTGTTCCCGCTTGGCAGGGACCTTACGAGCAGTACTTC. Its translation: CSVPAWQGPYEQYF.

Within the sample, this clonotype is medium-sized (0.01 to 0.1%). The V gene is TRBV7-8, the J gene TRBJ2-3, with no clear D. Germline lookup yields CDR1 SGHVS and CDR2 FQNEAQ. This CDR3 has 12 amino acids. The germline V and J ends were trimmed by 2 bases and 6 bases, with 6 bases remaining between them. The CDR3 loop is CASSLSVDTQYF. The CDR3 DNA sequence: TGTGCCAGCAGCTTATCAGTTGATACGCAGTATTTT.

This chain connects TRBV7-2 to TRBJ1-6; no clear D gene. CDR3 length: 16 residues. The germline V gene encodes CDR1 SGHTA and CDR2 FQGNSA. Trimming cost V 5 bases and J 8 bases, with 19 bases left between them. The CDR3 coding sequence is TGTGCCAGCAGCGTCCCGCGGGGTGGATTGTATTCACCCCTCCACTTT. It is translated as CASSVPRGGLYSPLHF. Full variable domain (missing parts from reference TRBV7-2 and TRBJ1-6): GAGVSQSPSNKVTEKGKDVELRCDPISGHTALYWYRQSLGQGLEFLIYFQGNSAPDKSGLPSDRFSAERTGGSVSTLTIQRTQQEDSAVYLCASSVPRGGLYSPLHFGNGTRLTVT.

In DNA, the CDR3 is TGCGCCAGCCGGGACGTTAGTAGCACAGATACGCAGTATTTT. It translates to CASRDVSSTDTQYF. The chain uses TRBV5-1 and TRBJ2-3; D is perhaps TRBD1 or TRBD2 (5 bases each). Trimming cost V 7 bases and J 0 bases, with 12 bases left between them. CDR3 length equals 14 residues. CDR1 and CDR2 (germline): SGHRS, YFSETQ.

This clonotype was seen ten or more times. This chain links TRBV2 with TRBJ2-5; possibly TRBD1 or TRBD2 for D (5 bases each). This CDR3 spans 13 amino acids. Looked up from germline, CDR1 is SNHLY and CDR2 is FYNNEI. V was trimmed by 7 bases and J by 4 bases, leaving 13 bases between them. The CDR3 DNA reads as TGTGCCAGCACCGGGGAGAGGGGAGAGACCCAGTACTTC. It encodes CASTGERGETQYF.

This clonotype has a count of ten or more. The gene calls are TRBV11-2 and TRBJ2-1; D unresolved. V was clipped by 3 bases and J by 4 bases, with 10 bases between them. The CDR3 runs 14 residues. CDR1 and CDR2 from the germline V gene are SGHAT and FQNNGV. The CDR3 region is CASSFIQEYNEQFF. In nucleotides, the CDR3 is TGTGCCAGCAGCTTCATTCAGGAATACAATGAGCAGTTCTTC.

This clonotype has ten or more counts. J is TRBJ1-5 and V is TRBV20-1; D possibly corresponds to TRBD1 (5 bases). The germline V gene encodes CDR1 DFQATT and CDR2 SNEGSKA (reference sequence). V was shortened by 1 base and J by 4 bases, with 8 bases between the two germline ends. The CDR3 spans 13 residues. The CDR3 loop reads CSARGTRNQPQHF. The CDR3 bases are TGCAGTGCTAGAGGGACAAGGAATCAGCCCCAGCATTTT.

In this sample, this clonotype turned up many times. The chain carries TRBV27 and TRBJ2-3; 9 bases map to TRBD2. This CDR3 spans 16 amino acids. The germline CDR1 and CDR2 sequences are MNHEY and SMNVEV (reference sequence). The junction had 8 bases not matched to a gene; V was cut back by 7 bases and J by 0 bases. The CDR3 reads CASIARRGGSTDTQYF. Here the CDR3 DNA reads TGTGCCAGCATTGCTCGGCGGGGGGGGAGCACAGATACGCAGTATTTT.